This T cell receptor beta chain was captured in a study of CD8+ T cells in alopecia areata. Looking at the study overall: It was approximately 6-11-week-old female C3H/HeJ mice that received skin from 6-12-month-old C3H/HeJ graft donors with spontaneous alopecia. Study-wide results and caveats: In patients, TCRs were shared less clearly than in mice, and HLA may possibly be involved. Relative to normal scalp, lesional scalp, especially alopecia totalis/universalis, showed higher clonality.

V lost 0 bases, J lost 1 base, and 1 base stayed unmatched. CDR3 size: 15 residues. Germline V gene data show CDR1 as NSHNY and CDR2 as SYGAGN. Sorting of pooled cutaneous lymph node cells was based on CD4, CD8alpha, NKG2D, NKG2ACE and other markers. Regarding this clone: Its antigen remains unidentified. Germline and genes here are mouse. Coverage ceases 4 residues before the CDR3 finishes, and the germline J gene fills in the end. This CDR3 is also generated by other DNA sequences in the sample.

Isolated RNA was reverse transcribed into cDNA used as the sequencing template. Profiled with immunoSEQ multiplex PCR; TCRdb holds only in-frame clones, not every one. In total the sample includes about 270,000 clones, none of them seen once. This receptor was taken from a C3H/HeJ mouse with alopecia areata. The strain's MHC haplotype is H2-k. The chain recombines TRBV13-1 with TRBJ1-2; the match to TRBD1 covers 9 bases. Sequenced input: CD4+ T cells sorted from a lymph node. The covered CDR3 bases are TGTGCCAGCAGTGATGTGGGACAGGGAAACTCC. This translates into CASSDVGQGNS. From start to end, the CDR3 is CASSDVGQGNSDYTF.